This T cell receptor (beta chain) came from a study of T cell repertoires and HLA-DP antigens. Study-wide background: In vitro CD4+ alloreactivity was against HeLa-presented HLA-DP. General study findings and limits: Naive and memory CD4+ cells were analysed together, not apart. Average cumulative frequency of previously undetected clones was 36.3% against one allele and around 53% against the other.

Purity of the untouched CD4+ T cells was roughly 98%. About this clone: Antigen unknown.

Sequencing was performed with immunoSEQ multiplex PCR; in TCRdb, only in-frame clones are kept and a portion is missing. Of fewer than 95,000 clones in the sample, approximately 89% were seen once. Germline loops: CDR1 SGHNT, CDR2 YYREEE (reference sequence). V shed 3 bases and J 2 bases; nucleotides not matched to a gene: 6. The CDR3 consists of 15 residues. This sequence was found in a man in his fifties in good health and CMV-seronegative. This chain uses TRBV5-4 with TRBJ1-2, with 8 bases identical to TRBD1. The sample consisted of CD4+ T cells from PBMCs. CDR3 in amino acids: CASSYRQGANYGYTF. CDR3 sequence (DNA): TGTGCCAGCAGCTATAGGCAGGGGGCGAACTATGGCTACACCTTC. The full variable domain, in which reference TRBV5-4 and TRBJ1-2 provide the parts outside the CDR3, is ETGVTQSPTHLIKTRGQQVTLRCSSQSGHNTVSWYQQALGQGPQFIFQYYREEENGRGNFPPRFSGLQFPNYSSELNVNALELDDSALYLCASSYRQGANYGYTFGSGTRLTVV.